Following are 27 T cell receptor beta chains from one sample sequenced in a study of technical replicates of blood from a few donors. The method was immunoSEQ multiplex PCR; TCRdb's version includes in-frame clones alone and lacks a portion of them. The sample holds tens of thousands of clones, approximately 96% seen once. Source material: T cells isolated from PBMCs. The receptors here all came from a human donor in good health.

The rearrangement links TRBV6-4 to TRBJ2-1; a weak D match, TRBD2 (6 bases). Germline assignment: CDR1 MRHNA and CDR2 SNTAGT. The ends were cut back, 9 bases at V and 0 bases at J, with 15 bases in the middle. The CDR3 is made up of 15 amino acids. CDR3 sequence: CASASGPSSYNEQFF. The DNA for the CDR3 is TGTGCCAGTGCGAGCGGGCCCAGCTCCTACAATGAGCAGTTCTTC.

The chain uses TRBV7-2 and TRBJ2-3, with 8 nucleotides matching TRBD2. The CDR3 has 17 amino acids. Germline V gives CDR1 SGHTA, CDR2 FQGNSA. The trim removed 2 bases at V and 1 base at J, leaving 8 bases unmatched. The CDR3 loop is CASSLTGTRRGTDTQYF. For the CDR3, the DNA is TGTGCCAGCAGCTTAACCGGGACTAGGCGCGGCACAGATACGCAGTATTTT.

The chain carries TRBV6-6 and TRBJ1-1; D is unclear. The CDR3 extends over 15 amino acids. Germline-derived CDR1 and CDR2 are MNHNY and SVGAGI (reference sequence). Deletions cut 0 bases from V and 0 bases from J, with 8 bases between. Here the CDR3 DNA reads TGTGCCAGCAGTTACTCCGGGTTAATGAACACTGAAGCTTTCTTT. Protein product: CASSYSGLMNTEAFF.

CDR3 bases: TGTGCCAGCTCACCGGGACTAGCGGGAGCAGATACGCAGTATTTT. It specifies CASSPGLAGADTQYF. J is TRBJ2-3 and V is TRBV18; 14 nucleotides align to TRBD2. The CDR3 has 15 amino acids. V shed 3 bases, J shed 4 bases, and the junction held 0 bases outside the gene matches. Per the germline V gene, CDR1 is KGHSH and CDR2 is LQKENI.

The chain joins TRBV27 to TRBJ1-4, with D possibly being TRBD1 (5 bases). The V end lost 2 bases, the J end lost 0 bases, and 16 bases lay between the germline ends. This CDR3 region has 18 residues. The V gene's germline CDR1 is MNHEY and CDR2 SMNVEV (reference sequence). In DNA form, the CDR3 reads TGTGCCAGCAGTTTAGTGGGGTGGGGGGGTGCAACTAATGAAAAACTGTTTTTT. Its protein product is CASSLVGWGGATNEKLFF.

This clone appeared a single time. The rearrangement uses TRBV5-1 and TRBJ2-7; the match to TRBD2 covers 7 bases. The germline CDR1 and CDR2 sequences are SGHRS and YFSETQ. The CDR3 runs to 14 residues. Trimming removed 7 bases from V and 4 bases from J; junction bases left unmatched: 11. CDR3 protein: CASSVGGSEYEQYF. The CDR3, as DNA: TGCGCCAGCTCGGTGGGAGGGAGCGAATACGAGCAGTACTTC.

This clone was counted between two and nine times. The chain couples TRBV30 to TRBJ2-5; D is undetermined. The CDR3 is 11 residues long. Trimming took 4 bases from V and 0 from J, leaving 3 bases between them. CDR1 and CDR2 from the germline V gene are GTSNPN and SVGIG (reference sequence). The CDR3 nucleotides are TGTGCCTGGAACTACCAAGAGACCCAGTACTTC. It is translated as CAWNYQETQYF.

This clone has a single count. The rearrangement uses TRBV7-2 and TRBJ1-5; D might be TRBD1 (6 bases). From germline, CDR1 is SGHTA and CDR2 FQGNSA. Trimming took off 2 bases at V and 6 bases at J, with 11 bases between the two ends. This CDR3 is 14 amino acids long. This CDR3 reads CASSLNTGSQPQHF. Here the CDR3 DNA reads TGTGCCAGCAGCTTAAATACAGGGAGTCAGCCCCAGCATTTT.

CDR3 coding DNA: TGTGCCAGCAGTGAACAGTATAGCAATCAGCCCCAGCATTTT. Its translation is CASSEQYSNQPQHF. The genes are TRBV6-1 and TRBJ1-5; D call uncertain. The CDR3 sequence is 14 residues long. V was cut by 2 bases and J by 0 bases, with 5 bases left in between. Germline loops: CDR1 MNHNS, CDR2 SASEGT.

The rearrangement links TRBV25-1 to TRBJ2-3; D might be TRBD1 (5 bases). Deletions cut 5 bases from V and 2 bases from J, with 17 bases between. The germline V gene encodes CDR1 MGHDK and CDR2 SYGVNS. There are 16 residues in the CDR3. The CDR3 here is CASSLFPRDLTDTQYF. The DNA of the CDR3 is TGTGCCAGCAGTTTATTCCCCAGGGATCTCACAGATACGCAGTATTTT.

The V gene is TRBV28, the J gene TRBJ2-7; 8 nucleotides match TRBD1. This CDR3 has 13 residues. Germline loops: CDR1 MDHEN, CDR2 SYDVKM. CDR3 DNA: TGTGCGGTCGGGGCAGGGGGCTTATACGAGCAGTACTTC. Translated, it gives CAVGAGGLYEQYF.

In the case of this clone: Other DNA sequences within the sample encode an identical CDR3. V is TRBV14 and J is TRBJ2-7; perhaps TRBD1 as D (5 bases). Germline lookup yields CDR1 SGHDN and CDR2 FVKESK. V was trimmed by 1 base and J by 1 base, leaving 5 bases between them. The CDR3 is 13 amino acids. CDR3: CASSQGQSYEQYF. The CDR3 DNA is TGTGCCAGCAGCCAAGGACAGTCCTACGAGCAGTACTTC.

V and J are TRBV27 and TRBJ2-1; 9 bases align to TRBD2. There are 17 residues in the CDR3. The germline V gene has CDR1 MNHEY and CDR2 SMNVEV (reference sequence). V was clipped by 2 bases and J by 8 bases; unmatched bases: 13. CDR3 residues: CASSLGIGTAGGYEQFF. The CDR3 bases are TGTGCCAGCAGTTTAGGTATAGGGACAGCGGGAGGATATGAGCAGTTCTTC.

The chain joins TRBV14 to TRBJ2-1, with D perhaps matching TRBD1 (5 bases). Trimming took off 4 bases at V and 3 bases at J, with 7 bases between the two ends. This CDR3 comprises 13 residues. The germline CDR1 and CDR2 sequences are SGHDN and FVKESK. CDR3 in amino acids: CASSPGFYNEQFF. CDR3 nucleotides: TGTGCCAGCAGCCCAGGGTTCTACAATGAGCAGTTCTTC.

V usage is TRBV14 and J usage is TRBJ2-1, with 10 bases identical to TRBD2. Looked up from germline, CDR1 is SGHDN and CDR2 is FVKESK. The CDR3 consists of 16 residues. The V and J ends lost 4 bases and 4 bases, in that order; junction bases with no gene match: 7. CDR3 bases: TGTGCCAGCAGCCTAAGATCTAGCGGGAGATACAATGAGCAGTTCTTC. Translated, it gives CASSLRSSGRYNEQFF.

The chain joins TRBV6-6 to TRBJ1-4; no firm D call. The CDR3 contains 13 residues. The V gene lost 7 bases and the J gene lost 7 bases, with 13 bases spanning the gap. The V gene's germline CDR1 is MNHNY and CDR2 SVGAGI (reference sequence). The CDR3 region is CASTKSGFEKLFF. CDR3 DNA sequence: TGTGCCAGCACTAAGTCGGGTTTTGAAAAACTGTTTTTT.

This chain uses TRBV6-1 with TRBJ1-4; D is undetermined. Looked up from germline, CDR1 is MNHNS and CDR2 is SASEGT. V was clipped by 6 bases and J by 3 bases, with 11 bases between them. The CDR3 extends over 14 amino acids. The CDR3 loop reads CASSVLRPNEKLFF. For the CDR3, the DNA is TGTGCCAGCAGCGTCCTCCGTCCTAATGAAAAACTGTTTTTT.

The chain joins TRBV5-1 to TRBJ2-1, with a weak D call TRBD2 (7 bases). Trimming took off 4 bases at V and 7 bases at J, with 15 bases between the two ends. Looked up from germline, CDR1 is SGHRS and CDR2 is YFSETQ. This CDR3 contains 14 residues. The CDR3 sequence: CASSGGGSGNEQFF. CDR3 bases: TGCGCCAGCAGCGGGGGCGGTAGCGGGAATGAGCAGTTCTTC.

The chain combines TRBV19 with TRBJ1-3; D perhaps matches TRBD1 (6 bases). Germline CDR1 LNHDA, CDR2 SQIVND (reference sequence). Trimming took off 9 bases at V and 1 base at J, with 16 bases between the two ends. This CDR3 has 15 residues. The CDR3 bases are TGTGCCAGCCATCGACAGGCCCATTCTGGAAACACCATATATTTT. It translates to CASHRQAHSGNTIYF.

The J gene is TRBJ2-3, the V gene TRBV28; 8 nucleotides agree with TRBD2. This CDR3 spans 18 amino acids. Trimming at V came to 4 bases and at J to 4 bases, leaving 16 bases not matched to a gene. CDR1 is MDHEN and CDR2 is SYDVKM in the germline V gene. The CDR3 region has the DNA TGTGCCAGCAGTTGGAGACCAGCGGGAGTGTTAGGGCCAGATACGCAGTATTTT. This sequence encodes CASSWRPAGVLGPDTQYF.

This chain links TRBV7-6 with TRBJ2-7; 12 nucleotides match TRBD2. There are 16 residues in the CDR3. Germline CDR1 SGHVS, CDR2 FNYEAQ. V trimming: 1 base; J trimming: 2 bases; junction bases outside the gene matches: 3. DNA of the CDR3: TGTGCCAGCAGCTTAGTGGCTAGCGGGAGGGCCTACGAGCAGTACTTC. Amino acids: CASSLVASGRAYEQYF.

In its sample, this clone was seen once. The chain combines TRBV29-1 with TRBJ2-3; 11 bases align to TRBD1. This CDR3 is built from 14 residues. V was pared by 4 bases and J by 4 bases, with 4 bases of the junction left unmatched. Per germline, CDR1 SQVTM and CDR2 ANQGSEA. The CDR3 nucleotides are TGCAGCGTTGTTCGGACAGGGGGCCCAGATACGCAGTATTTT. It specifies CSVVRTGGPDTQYF.

The V gene is TRBV5-1, the J gene TRBJ2-5; tentatively, D is TRBD1 (5 bases). The germline CDR1 and CDR2 sequences are SGHRS and YFSETQ. V lost 0 bases, J lost 4 bases, and 10 bases lay in between. The CDR3 is 14 amino acids. DNA of the CDR3: TGCGCCAGCAGCTTGGGCCAGGGATTAGAGACCCAGTACTTC. Protein product: CASSLGQGLETQYF.

V usage is TRBV11-2 and J usage is TRBJ2-3; tentative D call: TRBD2 (5 bases). The CDR3 is 13 amino acids. Germline V CDR1 and CDR2: SGHAT, FQNNGV. V gave up 8 bases and J gave up 4 bases, with 13 bases separating them. CDR3 amino acids: CASGPGIPDTQYF. In DNA form, the CDR3 reads TGTGCCAGCGGGCCCGGGATCCCAGATACGCAGTATTTT.

This clone showed up just once. The gene calls are TRBV2 and TRBJ1-1; the D gene is possibly TRBD1 (5 bases). There are 16 residues in the CDR3. Germline CDR1 reads SNHLY; CDR2 reads FYNNEI. Trimming stripped 10 bases from V and 1 base from J, with 22 bases between. The CDR3 DNA reads TGTGCCATCGTTGAGGTGTGGCAGGGTAAGAACACTGAAGCTTTCTTT. It specifies CAIVEVWQGKNTEAFF.

The rearrangement uses TRBV9 and TRBJ2-6; no clear D gene. The germline V and J ends were trimmed by 0 bases and 4 bases, with 5 bases remaining between them. CDR3 length equals 14 residues. Germline V gene sequence: CDR1 SGDLS, CDR2 YYNGEE. CDR3: CASSVVSGANVLTF. The CDR3 DNA sequence: TGTGCCAGCAGCGTAGTCTCCGGGGCCAACGTCCTGACTTTC.

The rearrangement links TRBV30 to TRBJ2-1, with 8 bases identical to TRBD1. Trimming removed 2 bases from V and 6 bases from J; junction bases left unmatched: 6. The CDR3 is 14 residues long. CDR1 is GTSNPN and CDR2 is SVGIG in the germline V gene (reference sequence). DNA of the CDR3: TGTGCCTGGAGTTATGGGACAGGCATCAATGAGCAGTTCTTC. It is translated as CAWSYGTGINEQFF.